One and the same sample provided the 16 T cell receptor beta chains below, sequenced in a study of immune heterogeneity within non-small cell lung tumors. Multiplex PCR was performed with 32 V and 13 J primers, and it amplified TCR beta CDR3. MiXCR, applied by TCRdb to the multiplex PCR reads, yields one record per CDR3 protein. This table holds more than 9,500 distinct CDR3 sequences, under 25% found once. Bulk tumor genomic DNA, 550 to 650 ng per sample, was the template. Doctors removed several biopsies from each primary tumor during surgery, keeping them far apart. Curative operations were performed on patients who had untreated, newly diagnosed non-small cell lung cancer. Sequencing input: lung tumor tissue. The receptors originated from a man aged 60 to 69 with non-small cell lung cancer.

The chain couples TRBV10-3 to TRBJ2-7; 9 bases map to TRBD1. J gave up 3 bases and V 9 bases, and 3 bases lay outside the gene matches. CDR1 and CDR2 (germline): ENHRY, SYGVKD. This CDR3 is 12 amino acids long. The CDR3 spells CAIQGAGYEQYF. The CDR3 nucleotides are TGTGCCATACAGGGGGCGGGCTACGAGCAGTACTTC.

The chain recombines TRBV5-6 with TRBJ2-3; TRBD1 agrees at 7 bases. Germline CDR1 is SGHDT and CDR2 is YYEEEE. The CDR3 contains 15 residues. With 4 bases clipped from V and 11 bases from J, the junction kept 16 bases outside the gene matches. CDR3 DNA: TGTGCCAGCAGCCCGACAGGGTGGCGAGACGTGGGGCAGTATTTT. It encodes CASSPTGWRDVGQYF.

Notes on this clonotype: Given a much more abundant clone one base away, this may be a read error. The gene calls are TRBV5-1 and TRBJ2-3, with a weak D call TRBD2 (6 bases). This CDR3 is 16 amino acids long. Germline V CDR1 and CDR2: SGHRS, YFSETQ. The CDR3 region is CASSPRVADLSDKQYF. The CDR3 bases are TGCGCCAGCAGCCCCAGGGTAGCGGATTTATCGGATAAGCAGTATTTT.

By sample fraction, this clonotype is medium-sized. V is TRBV12-3 or TRBV12-4 and J is TRBJ1-6; weak D call: TRBD1 (6 bases). The length of the CDR3 is 15 residues. V was clipped by 5 bases and J by 9 bases, with 17 bases between them. CDR3 nucleotides: TGTGCCAGCAGTATTGGACAGTCCGTCGGTTCACCCCTCCACTTT. Its protein is CASSIGQSVGSPLHF.

This clonotype ranks as medium-sized. This chain links TRBV20-1 with TRBJ1-6; D is unresolved. Germline lookup yields CDR1 DFQATT and CDR2 SNEGSKA (reference sequence). Trimming pared 3 bases from V and 8 bases from J, leaving 11 bases between. The CDR3 is made up of 13 amino acids. CDR3 sequence reads: CSASTGKDSPLHF. CDR3 DNA sequence: TGCAGTGCTAGTACTGGGAAGGATTCACCCCTCCACTTT.

The chain has TRBV10-3 and TRBJ1-1; no clear D. The CDR3 is made up of 12 amino acids. The V and J ends lost 6 bases and 7 bases respectively, with 12 bases between them. CDR1 and CDR2 (germline): ENHRY, SYGVKD. The CDR3 protein is CAIRSTDYEAFF. CDR3 coding DNA: TGTGCCATCAGGTCAACCGATTATGAAGCTTTCTTT.

Only one count was recorded for this clonotype. A much more abundant neighbour one base away suggests this may be a read error. The chain combines TRBV28 with TRBJ2-7; 8 bases map to TRBD2. J gave up 4 bases and V 10 bases, and 12 bases lay outside the gene matches. The CDR3 is 14 amino acids. CDR1 is MDHEN and CDR2 is SYDVKM in the germline V gene. The CDR3 DNA follows: TGTGCCAACAGGGCCAGCGGGAGTCTATACGAGCAGTACTTC. As protein: CANRASGSLYEQYF.

V gene TRBV3-1 combines with J gene TRBJ2-7; the D is unclear. The V end was cut by 4 bases, the J end by 0 bases, with 16 bases between. The CDR3 spans 16 residues. Germline values: CDR1 LGHDT, CDR2 YNNKEL (reference sequence). The CDR3 nucleotides are TGTGCCAGCAGCCTGTCCCCCTCGGTTGTCTCCTACGAGCAGTACTTC. Translation gives CASSLSPSVVSYEQYF.

CDR3 sequence: CASSISRAAVETQYF. DNA of the CDR3: TGTGCCAGTAGTATCTCCCGGGCCGCAGTAGAGACCCAGTACTTC. The chain links TRBV19 to TRBJ2-5, with D uncertain. Germline V gives CDR1 LNHDA, CDR2 SQIVND (reference sequence). This CDR3 region has 15 residues. Trimming cost V 3 bases and J 4 bases, with 15 bases left between them.

This clonotype was observed a few times. V and J are TRBV28 and TRBJ2-4, with TRBD2 matching over 9 bases. This CDR3 has 17 amino acids. V lost 3 bases, J lost 6 bases, and 12 bases stayed unmatched. Germline V lookup: CDR1 MDHEN, CDR2 SYDVKM. This CDR3 is CASSFIRREGRGNIQYF. CDR3 coding DNA: TGTGCCAGCAGTTTCATTAGGCGGGAGGGCCGGGGAAACATTCAGTACTTC.

A note on this clonotype: A junction boundary mismatches the germline segment, possibly from a read error. The chain recombines TRBV2 with TRBJ2-2, with D perhaps matching TRBD1 or TRBD2 (5 bases each). This CDR3 has 15 amino acids. Germline V CDR1 and CDR2: SNHLY, FYNNEI. DNA for the CDR3: TGTGCCAGAAGTGGGGACGCCGCGAACACCGGGGAGCTGTTTTTT. It is translated as CARSGDAANTGELFF.

As for this clonotype: A single base separates this from a much larger clone, so it may be a read error. The V and J genes are TRBV6-1 and TRBJ2-2, with no clear D. The length of the CDR3 is 16 residues. Germline loops: CDR1 MNHNS, CDR2 SASEGT. V was shortened by 10 bases and J by 3 bases, with 21 bases between the two germline ends. The CDR3 sequence: CAIPPAGSRYTGELFF. The CDR3 DNA reads TGTGCCATCCCTCCCGCCGGGTCGAGATACACCGGGGAGCTGTTTTTT.

With respect to this clonotype: Mismatch with germline at one junction end may stem from a read error. The V gene is TRBV25-1, the J gene TRBJ1-2, with D unresolved. This CDR3 spans 14 amino acids. CDR1 is MGHDK, CDR2 SYGVNS, per germline. CDR3 nucleotides: TGTGCCAGCAGCCGGACTGAAACTAACTATGGCTACGCCTTC. Amino acids: CASSRTETNYGYAF.

With regard to this clonotype: A much bigger clone sits one base away, suggesting this may be a read error. The chain employs TRBV6-4 and TRBJ1-2; no clear D gene. Trimming stripped 7 bases from V and 1 base from J, with 10 bases between. The CDR3 extends over 13 amino acids. Per the germline V gene, CDR1 is MRHNA and CDR2 is SNTAGT. CDR3 bases: TGTGCCAGCATGCAGGTCGGTAACTATGGCTACACCTTC. It encodes CASMQVGNYGYTF.

This chain links TRBV5-6 with TRBJ1-1; D gene ambiguous. This CDR3 has 13 amino acids. The germline V and J ends were trimmed by 3 bases and 11 bases, with 17 bases remaining between them. In germline, CDR1 is SGHDT, CDR2 YYEEEE. CDR3 in amino acids: CASSSDRGLRAFF. Here the CDR3 DNA reads TGTGCCAGCAGCTCCGATAGAGGATTGCGGGCTTTCTTT.

Of note for this clonotype: A read error may produce the germline difference seen at one junction end. The CDR3 loop reads CASSYMGPQDTQYF. In DNA form, the CDR3 reads TGTGCCAGCAGTTACATGGGGCCCCAAGATACCCAGTACTTC. The chain has TRBV6-9 and TRBJ2-5; possible D gene TRBD1, 5 bases. CDR1 and CDR2 from the germline V gene are MNHGY and SVAAGI. This CDR3 comprises 14 residues.